This T cell receptor (beta chain) was obtained from a study of coeliac disease. The V end lost 3 bases, the J end lost 5 bases, and 11 bases lay between the germline ends. The germline V gene has CDR1 KGHSH and CDR2 LQKENI. CDR3 length: 14 residues. Repertoires were generated with immunoSEQ multiplex PCR, while TCRdb's copy carries only in-frame clones and drops some. The profile shows some 8,700 clones, 57% of them singletons. This clone turned up a few times. This clonotype originated in an older woman with celiac disease. J is TRBJ2-1 and V is TRBV18; D remains unclear. The sequencing input was intraepithelial lymphocytes from the gut. CDR3 sequence reads: CASSPNTVHNEQFF. CDR3 sequence (DNA): TGTGCCAGCTCACCGAACACAGTCCACAATGAGCAGTTCTTC.